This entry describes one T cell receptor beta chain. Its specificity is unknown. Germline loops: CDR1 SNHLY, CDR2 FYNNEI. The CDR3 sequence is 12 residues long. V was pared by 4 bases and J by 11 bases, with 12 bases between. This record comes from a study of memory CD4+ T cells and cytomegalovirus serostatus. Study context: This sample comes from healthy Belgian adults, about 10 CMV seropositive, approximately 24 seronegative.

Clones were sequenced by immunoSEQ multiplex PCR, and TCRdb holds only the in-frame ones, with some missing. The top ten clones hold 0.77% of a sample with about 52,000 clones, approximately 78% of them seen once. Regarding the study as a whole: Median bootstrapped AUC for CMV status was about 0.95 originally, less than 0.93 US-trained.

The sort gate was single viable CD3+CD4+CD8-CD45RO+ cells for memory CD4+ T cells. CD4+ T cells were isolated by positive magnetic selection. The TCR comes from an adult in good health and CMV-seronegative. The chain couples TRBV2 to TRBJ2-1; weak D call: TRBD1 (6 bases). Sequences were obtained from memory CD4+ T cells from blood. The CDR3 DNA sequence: TGTGCCAGCAGTGTAATTACAGGGCAGCAGTTCTTC. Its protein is CASSVITGQQFF. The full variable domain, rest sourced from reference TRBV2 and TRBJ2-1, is EPEVTQTPSHQVTQMGQEVILRCVPISNHLYFYWYRQILGQKVEFLVSFYNNEISEKSEIFDDQFSVERPDGSNFTLKIRSTKLEDSAMYFCASSVITGQQFFGPGTRLTVL.